What follows is one TCR beta chain and its context. The V gene's germline CDR1 is LGHNT and CDR2 FRNRAP. This CDR3 is built from 13 residues. Trimming stripped 6 bases from V and 8 bases from J, with 16 bases between. As to treatment: oral pan-JAK inhibitor, 5-10 mg twice daily. Sequencing templates came from extracted RNA that was reverse transcribed into cDNA. TCRdb keeps only in-frame clones here, not all; method: immunoSEQ multiplex PCR. This table holds more than 110,000 clones, 50% to 65% found once. The data originate from a study of CD8+ T cells in alopecia areata. The TCR was taken from a human donor with alopecia areata. The material was CD8+ T cells sorted from blood, obtained at week 4, from a patient treated with tofacitinib. The V and J genes are TRBV12-5 and TRBJ1-1, with no clear D. The CDR3 DNA follows: TGTGCTAGTGGCCTCGATCCCCGAAGCGAAGCTTTCTTT. Protein sequence: CASGLDPRSEAFF.